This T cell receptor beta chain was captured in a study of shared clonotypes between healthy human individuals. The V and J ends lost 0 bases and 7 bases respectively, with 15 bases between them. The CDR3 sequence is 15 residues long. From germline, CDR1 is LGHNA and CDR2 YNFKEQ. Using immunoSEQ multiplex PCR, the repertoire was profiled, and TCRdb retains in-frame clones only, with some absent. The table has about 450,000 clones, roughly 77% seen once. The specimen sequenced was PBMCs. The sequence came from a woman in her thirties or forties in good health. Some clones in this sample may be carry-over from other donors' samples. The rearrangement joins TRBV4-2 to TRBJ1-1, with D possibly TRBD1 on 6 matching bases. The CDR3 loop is CASSQELGASSEAFF. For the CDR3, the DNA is TGTGCCAGCAGCCAAGAATTGGGGGCATCTAGTGAAGCTTTCTTT.